This T cell receptor beta chain is from a study of T cell changes during pregnancy in multiple sclerosis. CDR3 length equals 14 residues. Germline CDR1 and CDR2: SGHTA and FQGNSA. V was cut by 3 bases and J by 5 bases, with 10 bases left in between. TCRdb's copy holds only in-frame clones and misses some; the assay was immunoSEQ multiplex PCR. The repertoire has around 65,000 clones, roughly 89% of them found once; the top ten carry approximately 1.5%. V and J are TRBV7-2 and TRBJ1-4; D is possibly TRBD1 (5 bases). The sequence was obtained from a female donor in good health, enrolled as a control in a pregnancy study. The specimen was peripheral blood, collected in the third trimester of pregnancy. CDR3 in DNA: TGTGCCAGCAGCTTGGGGACTAGGAATGAAAAACTGTTTTTT. Its protein is CASSLGTRNEKLFF.